This T cell receptor beta chain was sequenced in a study of shared T cell receptors in the human thymus. Clones were sequenced by immunoSEQ multiplex PCR, and TCRdb holds only the in-frame ones, with some missing. The sample contains tens of thousands of clones, about 95% of which appear only once. Trimming cost V 4 bases and J 0 bases; bases outside gene matches: 6. CDR1 and CDR2 from the germline V gene are LGHNA and YSLEER. CDR3 length: 16 amino acids. J is TRBJ2-3 and V is TRBV4-3, with TRBD2 matching 8 bases. The sequence was collected from a human donor. Material for sequencing was thymocytes. CDR3 DNA: TGCGCCAGCAGCCCTCTCGGGGGGGAAAGCACAGATACGCAGTATTTT. Amino acid sequence: CASSPLGGESTDTQYF.